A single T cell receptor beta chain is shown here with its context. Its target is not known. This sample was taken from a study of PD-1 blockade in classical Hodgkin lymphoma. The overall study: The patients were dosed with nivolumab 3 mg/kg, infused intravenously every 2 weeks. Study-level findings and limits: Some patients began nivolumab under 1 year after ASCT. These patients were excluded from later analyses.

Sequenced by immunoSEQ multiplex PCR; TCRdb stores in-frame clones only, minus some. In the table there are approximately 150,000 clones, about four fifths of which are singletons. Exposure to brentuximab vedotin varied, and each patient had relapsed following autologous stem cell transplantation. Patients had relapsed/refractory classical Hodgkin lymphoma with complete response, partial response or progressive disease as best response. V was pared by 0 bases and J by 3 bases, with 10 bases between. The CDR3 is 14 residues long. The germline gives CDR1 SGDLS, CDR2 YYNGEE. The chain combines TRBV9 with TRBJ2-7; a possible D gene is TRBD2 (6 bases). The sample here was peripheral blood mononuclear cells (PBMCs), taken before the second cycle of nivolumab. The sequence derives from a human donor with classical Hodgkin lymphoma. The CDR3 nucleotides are TGTGCCAGCAGCGTAGAACCCGGGGGCTACGAGCAGTACTTC. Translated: CASSVEPGGYEQYF.